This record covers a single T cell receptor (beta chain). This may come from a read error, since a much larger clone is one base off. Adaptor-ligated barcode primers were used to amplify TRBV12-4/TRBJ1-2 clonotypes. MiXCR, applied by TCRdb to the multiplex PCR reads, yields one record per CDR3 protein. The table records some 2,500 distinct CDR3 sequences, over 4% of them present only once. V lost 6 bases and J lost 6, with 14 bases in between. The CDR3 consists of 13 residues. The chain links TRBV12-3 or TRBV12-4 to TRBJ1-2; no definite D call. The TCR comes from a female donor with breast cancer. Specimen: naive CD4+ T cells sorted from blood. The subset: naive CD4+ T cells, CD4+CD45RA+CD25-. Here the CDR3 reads CASRGVHVNGYTF. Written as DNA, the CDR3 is TGTGCCAGCAGAGGAGTTCATGTGAATGGCTACACCTTC.